This entry features one T cell receptor (beta chain) sequence. PCR involved 60 Vbeta and 13 Jbeta primers. Here immunoSEQ multiplex PCR was the method, and the copy in TCRdb shows in-frame clones only, minus some. The repertoire holds around 93,000 clones, roughly 67% seen once, with 5.5% to 6% in the top ten. This specimen comes from a study of cytomegalovirus exposure and HLA in healthy donors. The CDR3 extends over 16 amino acids. V was cut by 4 bases and J by 7 bases, with 20 bases left in between. The V gene's germline CDR1 is SEHNR and CDR2 FQNEAQ (reference sequence). The genes are TRBV7-9 and TRBJ2-1; perhaps TRBD2 as D (6 bases). Sequencing was performed on PBMCs. The sequence derives from a boy younger than 18 in good health and CMV-seropositive. The CDR3 DNA sequence: TGTGCCAGCAGCTGGGGAGGACCCCGAGGACTGAATGAGCAGTTCTTC. It encodes CASSWGGPRGLNEQFF.